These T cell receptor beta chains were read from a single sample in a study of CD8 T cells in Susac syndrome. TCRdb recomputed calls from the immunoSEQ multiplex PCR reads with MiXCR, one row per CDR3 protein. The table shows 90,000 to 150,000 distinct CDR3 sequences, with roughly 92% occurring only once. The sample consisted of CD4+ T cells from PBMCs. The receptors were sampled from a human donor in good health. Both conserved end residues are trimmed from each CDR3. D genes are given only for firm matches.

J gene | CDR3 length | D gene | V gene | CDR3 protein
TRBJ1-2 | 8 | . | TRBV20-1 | SARMYGYT
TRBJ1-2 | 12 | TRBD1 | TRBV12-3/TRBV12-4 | ASSGTGENYGYT
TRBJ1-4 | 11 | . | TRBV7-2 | ASSSEANEKLF
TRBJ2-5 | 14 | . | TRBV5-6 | ASSWAGTALQETQY
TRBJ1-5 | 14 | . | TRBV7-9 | ASNNNTGLGNQPQH
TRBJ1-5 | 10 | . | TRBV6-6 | ASSYPREPQH
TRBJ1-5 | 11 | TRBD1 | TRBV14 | ASSPGTDQPQH
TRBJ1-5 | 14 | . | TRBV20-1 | STVGGEGGGNQPQH
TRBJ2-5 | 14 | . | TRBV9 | ASSVEGGHLQETQY
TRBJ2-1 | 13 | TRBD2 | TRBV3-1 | ASSRWAGGEDEQF
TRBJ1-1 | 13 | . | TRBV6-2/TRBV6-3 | ASTEGGKGDTEAF
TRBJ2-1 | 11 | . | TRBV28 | AIKGGNNNEQF
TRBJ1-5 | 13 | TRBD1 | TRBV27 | ASSAMTGFDQPQH
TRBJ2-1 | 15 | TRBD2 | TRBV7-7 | APQEGPARGCYNEQF
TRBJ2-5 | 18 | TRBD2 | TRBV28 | ASSLIIPGTSGQWGETQY
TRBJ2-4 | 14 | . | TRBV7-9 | ASSTFRPLAKNIQY
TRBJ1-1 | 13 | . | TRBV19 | ASSPTGRGNTEAF
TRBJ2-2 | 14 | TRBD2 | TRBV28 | ASSSGLAGITGELF
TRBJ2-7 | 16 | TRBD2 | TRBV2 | ASDPGTSGRVSSYEQY
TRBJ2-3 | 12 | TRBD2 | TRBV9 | ASTSGLVTDTQY
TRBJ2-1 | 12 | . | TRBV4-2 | ASSQEGSNHEQF
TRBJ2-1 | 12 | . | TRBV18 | ASSPLAEINEQF
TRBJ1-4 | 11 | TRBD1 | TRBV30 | ALAGGTNEKLF
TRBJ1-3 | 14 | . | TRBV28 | ASSLYADFSGNTIY
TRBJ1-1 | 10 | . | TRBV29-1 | SVDSKNTEAF
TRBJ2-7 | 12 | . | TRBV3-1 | ASSQAGAGREQY
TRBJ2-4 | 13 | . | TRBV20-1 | SARDPKTGRNIQY
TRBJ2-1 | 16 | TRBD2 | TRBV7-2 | ASSLEALTGGDYNEQF
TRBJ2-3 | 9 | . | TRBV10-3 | AISERDTQY
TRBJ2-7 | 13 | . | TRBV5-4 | ASSRPGDLYYEQY
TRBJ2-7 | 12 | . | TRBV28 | ASSLGSRNYEQY
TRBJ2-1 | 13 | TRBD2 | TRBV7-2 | ASSLAASGRTPQF
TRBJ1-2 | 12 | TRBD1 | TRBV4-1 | ASSRDRDNYGYT
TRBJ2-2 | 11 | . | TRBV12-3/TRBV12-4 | ASSLLNTGELF
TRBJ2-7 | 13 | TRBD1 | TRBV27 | ASSFFGTGVGEQY
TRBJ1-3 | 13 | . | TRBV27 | ASSLRPNSGNTIY
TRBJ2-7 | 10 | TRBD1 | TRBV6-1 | ASSIQGGEQY
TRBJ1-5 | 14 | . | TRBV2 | ASSQDSGTFNQPQH
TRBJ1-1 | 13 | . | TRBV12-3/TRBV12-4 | ASSFRLGGITEAF
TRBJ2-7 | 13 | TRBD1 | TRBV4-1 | ASSQGGTVPYEQY
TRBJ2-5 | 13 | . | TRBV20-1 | SARDPASNQETQY
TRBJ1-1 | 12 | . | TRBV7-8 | ASSLGPGLTEAF
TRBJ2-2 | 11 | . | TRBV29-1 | SVEPANTGELF
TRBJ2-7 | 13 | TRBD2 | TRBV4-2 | ASSQDPTAGDEQY
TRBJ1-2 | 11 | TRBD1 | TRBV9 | ASSVGQGDGYT
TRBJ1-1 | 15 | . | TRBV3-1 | ASSQGYRKGLRTEAF
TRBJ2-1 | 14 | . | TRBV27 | ASSPGLNVLYNEQF
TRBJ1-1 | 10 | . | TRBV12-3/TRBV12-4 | ASRERQSEAF
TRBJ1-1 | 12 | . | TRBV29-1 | SVVGGQGNTEAF
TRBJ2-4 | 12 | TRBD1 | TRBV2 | ASDRGDTGNIQY
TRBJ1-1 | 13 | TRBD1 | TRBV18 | ASSLQGAGYTEAF
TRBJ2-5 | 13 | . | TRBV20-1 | SASRDLAPGETQY
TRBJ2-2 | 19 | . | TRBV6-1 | ASRPEKLGGVKGVYTGELF
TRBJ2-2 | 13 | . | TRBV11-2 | ASRKGAGRTGELF
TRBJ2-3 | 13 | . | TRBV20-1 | SARDRRRDTYTQY
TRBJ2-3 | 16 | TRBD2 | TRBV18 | ASSPPRSGLASTDTQY
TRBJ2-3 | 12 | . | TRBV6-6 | ASSYSRPPDTQY
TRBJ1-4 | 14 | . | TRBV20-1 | SALWTPPGTNEKLF
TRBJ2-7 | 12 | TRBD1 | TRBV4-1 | ASSLGTGTYEQY
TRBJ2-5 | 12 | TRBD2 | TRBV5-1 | ASSVASGKETQY